This T cell receptor beta chain was documented in a study of T cell clonality in common variable immunodeficiency. Study-wide results and limits: Repertoire-complication correlations in CVID were limited by patient heterogeneity.

Equal genomic DNA amounts from CVID and control samples were sequenced. Only in-frame clones appear in the TCRdb table, and some are missing; sequencing was by immunoSEQ multiplex PCR. The sample is made up of tens of thousands of clones, none counted only once. This clone was seen ten or more times. Its antigen remains unknown. Read sequence stops 3 residues before the CDR3 end, and the germline J gene provides the missing end. This CDR3 spans 13 amino acids. V lost 5 bases to trimming and J lost 3 bases; unmatched junction nucleotides: 4. Germline-derived CDR1 and CDR2 are SGHAT and FQNNGV. V is TRBV11-2 and J is TRBJ2-7; 7 positions agree with TRBD1. This TCR was sampled from a person aged 18 to 70 in good health. Sequencing was carried out using peripheral blood mononuclear cells. CDR3: CASSRGQFYEQYF. The part of the CDR3 DNA that was read is TGTGCCAGCAGCCGGGGACAGTTCTACGAG.